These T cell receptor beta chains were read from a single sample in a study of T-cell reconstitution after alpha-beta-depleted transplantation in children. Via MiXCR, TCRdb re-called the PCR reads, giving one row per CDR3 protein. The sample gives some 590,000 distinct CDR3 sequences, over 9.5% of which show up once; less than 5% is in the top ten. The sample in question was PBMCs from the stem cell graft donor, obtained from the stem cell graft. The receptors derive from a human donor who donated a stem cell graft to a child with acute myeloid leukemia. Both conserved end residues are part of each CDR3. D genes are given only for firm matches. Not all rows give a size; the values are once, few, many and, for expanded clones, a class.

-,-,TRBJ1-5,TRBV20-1,TGCAGTGCTACCCGGGGGATGGGCAATCAGCCCCAGCATTTT,CSATRGMGNQPQHF
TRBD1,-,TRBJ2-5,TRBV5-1,TGCGCCAGCAGCTTGGACAGGGGAGAAGAGACCCAGTACTTC,CASSLDRGEETQYF
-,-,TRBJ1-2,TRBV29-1,TGCAGCGTTGGAGCCGTCCAGGGGAGTGGCTACACCTTC,CSVGAVQGSGYTF
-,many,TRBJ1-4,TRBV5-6,TGTGCCAGCAGTCGTGGGGGTCAGGGGGAAAAACTGTTTTTT,CASSRGGQGEKLFF
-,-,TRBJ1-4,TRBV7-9,TGTGCCAGCAGCTTAGGCGGACAAGCAACTAATGAAAAACTGTTTTTT,CASSLGGQATNEKLFF
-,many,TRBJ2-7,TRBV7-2,TGTGCCAGCAGCTTATTCTCGGAACCGAACGAGCAGTACTTC,CASSLFSEPNEQYF
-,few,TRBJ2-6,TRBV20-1,TGCAGTGCTAGAGAGGGTGCCGGGGCCAACGTCCTGACTTTC,CSAREGAGANVLTF
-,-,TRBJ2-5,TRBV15,TGTGCCACTGGAAGGCAGACCCAGTACTTC,CATGRQTQYF
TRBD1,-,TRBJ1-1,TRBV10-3,TGTGCCATCTCCGGGACAGCGAACACTGAAGCTTTCTTT,CAISGTANTEAFF
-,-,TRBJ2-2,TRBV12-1,TGTGCCAGCAGCTTTGGGCTCCTCGGGACCGGGGAGCTGTTTTTT,CASSFGLLGTGELFF
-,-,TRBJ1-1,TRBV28,TGTGCCGCATTTTCCGGGTCTCCGGGTACTGAAGCTTTCTTT,CAAFSGSPGTEAFF
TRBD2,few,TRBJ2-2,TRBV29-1,TGCAGCGGGCTAGCGGGAGTTTGGACCGGGGAGCTGTTTTTT,CSGLAGVWTGELFF
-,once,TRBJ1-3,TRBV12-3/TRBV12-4,TGTGCCAGCAGTTTAAGGACACCTTCTGGAAACACCATATATTTT,CASSLRTPSGNTIYF
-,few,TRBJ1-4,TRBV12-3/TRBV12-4,TGTGCCAGCACCCCTACAGGGAGTAGGGATGAAAAACTGTTTTTT,CASTPTGSRDEKLFF
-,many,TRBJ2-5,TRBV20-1,TGCAGTGCTAGAGACCCCCAACTAGAGACCCAGTACTTC,CSARDPQLETQYF
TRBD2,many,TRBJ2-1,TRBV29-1,TGCAGCTCTAGGACTAGCGGGGGGAGCTCCTACAATGAGCAGTTCTTC,CSSRTSGGSSYNEQFF
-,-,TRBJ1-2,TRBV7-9,TGTGCCAGCAGCTTAGCGGGTAAGGTCGGACAGCTCTATGGCTACACCTTC,CASSLAGKVGQLYGYTF
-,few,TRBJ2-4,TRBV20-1,TGCAGTGCTAGAGATGGGCGGCTCAAAAACATTCAGTACTTC,CSARDGRLKNIQYF
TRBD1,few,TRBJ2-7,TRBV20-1,TGCAGTGCTAGGGGGGACAGGGGGCTTTCCTACGAGCAGTACTTC,CSARGDRGLSYEQYF
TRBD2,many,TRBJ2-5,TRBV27,TGTGCCAGCAGCAATGCAGCGGGAGGATACGAGACCCAGTACTTC,CASSNAAGGYETQYF
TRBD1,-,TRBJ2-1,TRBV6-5,TGTGCCAGCAGACAGGGGGCAAACTACAATGAGCAGTTCTTC,CASRQGANYNEQFF
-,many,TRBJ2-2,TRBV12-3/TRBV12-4,TGTGCCAGCAGTTTAACCCGACAGCTTAACACCGGGGAGCTGTTTTTT,CASSLTRQLNTGELFF
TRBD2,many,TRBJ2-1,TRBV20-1,TGCAGTGCTAGAGATTTCGGCACGGGGGGCGGGAGGGCCTGGTCCTACAATGAGCAGTTCTTC,CSARDFGTGGGRAWSYNEQFF
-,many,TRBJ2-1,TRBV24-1,TGTGCGAACTGCCACAATGAGCAGTTCTTC,CANCHNEQFF
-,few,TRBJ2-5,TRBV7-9,TGTGCCAGCAGCTTAGCGCTTGACTTCGCGGAGACCCAGTACTTC,CASSLALDFAETQYF
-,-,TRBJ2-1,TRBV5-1,TGCGCCAGCAGCTTAGGCGGGATAGGGAGCAATGAGCAGTTCTTC,CASSLGGIGSNEQFF
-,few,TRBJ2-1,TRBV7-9,TGTGCCAGCAGCTCCCCATTCGAGCAGTTCTTC,CASSSPFEQFF
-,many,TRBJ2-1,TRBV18,TGTGCCAGCTCACCTACTGACGGAAGCTCCTACAATGAGCAGTTCTTC,CASSPTDGSSYNEQFF